These 2 T cell receptor beta chains originate from one sample sequenced in a study of blood T cell repertoires in COVID-19. TCRdb keeps only in-frame clones here, not all; method: immunoSEQ multiplex PCR. This sample has roughly 150,000 clones, with approximately 83% found just once. Sequences were obtained from peripheral blood. The receptors were gathered from a woman of 80 years or more with acute or convalescent COVID-19.

The gene calls are TRBV9 and TRBJ1-4; TRBD1 might be the D (5 bases). The germline gives CDR1 SGDLS, CDR2 YYNGEE. The CDR3 is 14 residues long. V lost 1 base and J 8 bases, leaving 12 bases between the germline ends. The CDR3 reads CASSVTAKGEKLFF. For the CDR3, the DNA is TGTGCCAGCAGCGTAACAGCCAAGGGGGAAAAACTGTTTTTT.

This chain uses TRBV3-1 (or the pseudogene TRBV3-2) with TRBJ2-3; the D is unclear. The CDR3 totals 16 residues. CDR1 and CDR2 (germline): LGHDT, YNNKEL (reference sequence). V gave up 1 base and J gave up 1 base, with 12 bases separating them. CDR3 region: CASSQGPDSRTDTQYF. The CDR3 DNA follows: TGTGCCAGCAGCCAAGGGCCCGATTCCCGCACAGATACGCAGTATTTT.